This paragraph reports one T cell receptor (beta chain). The target of this receptor is not known. Qualities for individual bases were not recorded, and no much larger clone is one base off. Genomic DNA was isolated from the sorted cells so that the TCRbeta CDR3 region could be sequenced. The immunoSEQ Assay was used for sequencing of TCRbeta CDR3 regions. The table was pulled from immuneACCESS by TCRdb, which kept in-frame rearrangements only. Such tables lose some clones; where checked, under half of the loss comes from unresolved V genes, and the rest has no known cause. The sample table lists about 15,000 clones, roughly 90% of them with a count of one. The top ten constitute 29% of the sample. The data stem from a study of OX40 agonist ivuxolimab in advanced cancers. With regard to the full study: Ivuxolimab was a fully human IgG2 agonistic monoclonal antibody targeting the costimulatory receptor OX40 (CD134). Intravenous ivuxolimab was administered to patients every 2 weeks at six dose levels: 0.01, 0.1, 0.3, 1.5, 3 and 10 mg/kg. Among the approximately 54 dose-escalation patients, 19 had hepatocellular carcinoma, around 15 melanoma, 9 renal cell carcinoma and 9 head and neck cancer. A male proportion of roughly 80% and a mean age of roughly 55 years, ranging from roughly 20 to 80, were recorded for the dose-escalation cohort. Prior anti-PD-1, anti-PD-L1 or anti-CTLA-4 therapy was permitted, and checkpoint inhibitors had been received by less than 45% of dose-escalation patients. Partial responses occurred in three dose-escalation patients: two with cutaneous melanoma and one with hepatocellular carcinoma. Peripheral TCRbeta sequencing was intended to test whether TCR sequence diversity was altered and clonal T-cell expansion was caused by ivuxolimab. The paper describes the monotherapy dose-escalation part (N of about 57 patients) of the phase I trial of ivuxolimab.

General conclusions and limits of the study: Low levels of normalized T-cell clonal expansion were also seen in some patients who did not respond. After ivuxolimab, expanded clones were on average more numerous among CD8+ T cells than among CD4+ T cells. Which antigens the clonally expanded peripheral T cells were specific for was not determined. Clonal expansion of both CD4+ and CD8+ blood T cells was observed from baseline to week 6 at doses 0.1 to 3.0 mg/kg. In partial responders in the 0.1-3.0 mg/kg groups, normalized peripheral clonal expansion was found to be among the lowest, especially among CD8+ T cells.

CDR1 LNHDA and CDR2 SQIVND were looked up in the germline V gene (reference sequence). V was cut back by 1 base and J by 7 bases, leaving a gap of 13 bases between them. The CDR3, cysteine through phenylalanine, is 15 amino acids long. CDR3 DNA is the only sequence kept; it has 45 bases, read in frame from the first base. The trial excluded patients who had a history of autoimmune disease or who were on systemic immunosuppression. Peripheral blood for TCR sequencing was drawn from every dose cohort at baseline, at cycle 4 day 1 and at cycle 7 day 1. The samples were taken from a phase I, first-in-human, multicenter, open-label dose-escalation trial of ivuxolimab. The trial enrolled adults with locally advanced or metastatic head and neck squamous cell, hepatocellular, melanoma or renal cell carcinoma. Before TCR sequencing, CD4+ T cells and CD8+ T cells from peripheral blood were sorted into separate populations.

This clonotype originated in an adult with an advanced solid tumor such as melanoma, head and neck, liver or kidney cancer. The source was CD4+ or CD8+ T cells sorted from blood, collected in a trial of the OX40 agonist ivuxolimab. The chain employs TRBV19 and TRBJ1-4, and TRBD1 may be the D gene, going by 5 matching bases. Read as DNA, the sequence is TGTGCCAGTAGTATAGCGGGGGTGTTTAGTGAAAAACTGTTTTTT. This gives the protein CASSIAGVFSEKLFF.